One and the same sample provided the 23 T cell receptor beta chains below, sequenced in a study of long-term antiretroviral therapy in people with HIV. Assay version v3.0 of immunoSEQ was used, and it was run at survey level. This table comes from immunoSEQ multiplex PCR, and its TCRdb copy is limited to in-frame clones, with some not included. This sample carries tens of thousands of clones, 75% to 90% of them seen once, and the ten largest clones take 5.5% to 8%. The starting material was unsorted PBMCs, obtained 0.3 years after starting antiretroviral therapy. Every receptor here comes from a man aged 40-49 years with HIV.

V and J are TRBV28 and TRBJ2-3, with 11 bases fitting TRBD2. Germline lookup yields CDR1 MDHEN and CDR2 SYDVKM. The V gene end was trimmed by 7 bases and the J gene end by 11 bases; junction bases not matched to a gene: 11. There are 14 residues in the CDR3. CDR3 in DNA: TGTGCCAGCACCCAACCGGGACTAGCGGCTATGCAGTATTTT. It is translated as CASTQPGLAAMQYF.

V is TRBV11-2 and J is TRBJ2-5; 7 bases are a match to TRBD1. With 5 bases clipped from V and 1 base from J, the junction kept 4 bases outside the gene matches. Germline CDR1 reads SGHAT; CDR2 reads FQNNGV. The CDR3 has 14 residues. Written as DNA, the CDR3 is TGTGCCAGCAGCCGGGGACAGCTCCAAGAGACCCAGTACTTC. Translation: CASSRGQLQETQYF.

The chain recombines TRBV19 with TRBJ2-7; 9 bases fit TRBD2. V lost 6 bases, J lost 5 bases, and 5 bases stayed unmatched. This CDR3 has 13 residues. Germline lookup yields CDR1 LNHDA and CDR2 SQIVND (reference sequence). CDR3 sequence reads: CASRASGAHEQYF. CDR3 bases: TGTGCCAGTAGGGCTAGCGGGGCCCACGAGCAGTACTTC.

The chain recombines TRBV5-1 with TRBJ2-4; TRBD1 matches 8 bases. V shed 4 bases and J 8 bases; nucleotides not matched to a gene: 2. This CDR3 is built from 12 residues. Germline V gene data show CDR1 as SGHRS and CDR2 as YFSETQ. CDR3 sequence (DNA): TGCGCCAGCAGCCTGACAGGGGACATTCAGTACTTC. It translates to CASSLTGDIQYF.

Comments on this clone: The junction departs from the called germline gene at one end, perhaps through a read error. The chain is built from TRBV7-2 and TRBJ2-7, with TRBD1 matching over 9 bases. Germline loops: CDR1 SGHTA, CDR2 FQGNSA. This CDR3 comprises 17 residues. The CDR3 sequence: CASSLDGPMDRGYEQYF. CDR3 coding DNA: TGTGCCAGCAGTTTAGATGGCCCGATGGACAGGGGCTACGAGCAGTACTTC.

The rearrangement uses TRBV6-4 and TRBJ1-5; perhaps TRBD1 as D (6 bases). The CDR3 loop spans 17 amino acids. V lost 0 bases, J lost 0 bases, and 12 bases lay in between. Germline CDR1 is MRHNA and CDR2 is SNTAGT. CDR3 in DNA: TGTGCCAGCAGTGACTCGGGGACAAGGTATAGCAATCAGCCCCAGCATTTT. It yields the protein CASSDSGTRYSNQPQHF.

The chain recombines TRBV6-6 with TRBJ2-7, with 8 bases aligning to TRBD1. J was trimmed by 2 bases and V by 6 bases; bases with no gene match: 3. CDR1 and CDR2 from the germline V gene are MNHNY and SVGAGI (reference sequence). This CDR3 is 13 amino acids long. Here the CDR3 DNA reads TGTGCCAGCAGGGACAGGGCGACCTACGAGCAGTACTTC. It encodes CASRDRATYEQYF.

The chain employs TRBV27 and TRBJ1-3; tentatively, D is TRBD1 (6 bases). This CDR3 spans 15 amino acids. Germline assignment: CDR1 MNHEY and CDR2 SMNVEV (reference sequence). Trimming took 6 bases from V and 0 from J, leaving 12 bases between them. As DNA, the CDR3 is TGTGCCAGCAGGGGGACATGGCGCTCTGGAAACACCATATATTTT. It yields the protein CASRGTWRSGNTIYF.

This rearrangement joins TRBV13 to TRBJ1-6; D gene unclear. CDR1 and CDR2 (germline): PRHDT, FYEKMQ (reference sequence). This CDR3 comprises 14 residues. The ends were cut back, 7 bases at V and 6 bases at J, with 13 bases in the middle. The CDR3 DNA sequence: TGTGCCAGCACCCCAGGACGGAGTAATTCACCCCTCCACTTT. Protein: CASTPGRSNSPLHF.

V gene TRBV5-3 combines with J gene TRBJ1-1; 7 positions match TRBD1. TRBV5-3 is filed as an ORF, its function uncertain. Trimming at V came to 0 bases and at J to 3 bases, leaving 8 bases not matched to a gene. CDR3 length: 16 amino acids. The CDR3 reads CARSLAFEGAYTEAFF. As DNA, the CDR3 is TGTGCCAGAAGCTTGGCCTTCGAGGGGGCTTACACTGAAGCTTTCTTT.

This clone was seen a single time. V and J are TRBV2 and TRBJ2-3; tentatively, D is TRBD2 (7 bases). Germline loops: CDR1 SNHLY, CDR2 FYNNEI. Trimming took off 7 bases at V and 0 bases at J, with 23 bases between the two ends. This CDR3 has 18 amino acids. The CDR3 sequence is CASIRGGGPPTSTDTQYF. In nucleotides, the CDR3 is TGTGCCAGCATCCGGGGAGGGGGGCCCCCAACCAGCACAGATACGCAGTATTTT.

This clone occurred once. The genes are TRBV7-7 and TRBJ2-7; TRBD1 aligns across 8 bases. Germline-derived CDR1 and CDR2 are SSHAT and FNYEAQ (reference sequence). There are 16 residues in the CDR3. Trimming took 1 base from V and 2 from J; bases not matched to a gene: 7. The CDR3 sequence is CASSLGQGTYTYEQYF. In DNA, the CDR3 is TGTGCCAGCAGCTTAGGACAGGGGACCTATACCTACGAGCAGTACTTC.

In this sample, this clone turned up a few times. The gene calls are TRBV18 and TRBJ2-1; TRBD1 is a possible D gene (6 bases). The CDR3 runs 15 residues. Germline V gene lookup returns CDR1 KGHSH and CDR2 LQKENI. V was cut by 5 bases and J by 3 bases, with 14 bases left in between. CDR3 nucleotides: TGTGCCAGCTCAGACCCGGGACAAGTCTACAATGAGCAGTTCTTC. Translation gives CASSDPGQVYNEQFF.

The chain combines TRBV5-5 with TRBJ1-2, with a tentative D call TRBD1 (5 bases). Germline V CDR1 and CDR2: SGHKS, YYEKEE (reference sequence). The CDR3 runs 14 residues. The V end lost 0 bases, the J end lost 1 base, and 7 bases lay between the germline ends. CDR3 DNA sequence: TGTGCCAGCAGCTTGGGGAGGGGTAACTATGGCTACACCTTC. Residues: CASSLGRGNYGYTF.

Concerning this clone: The sample holds other DNA sequences that translate to the same CDR3. The chain employs TRBV6-1 and TRBJ2-7; possibly TRBD2 for D (5 bases). Trimming shortened V by 2 bases and J by 4 bases, and 15 bases separated the two germline ends. Germline V gene sequence: CDR1 MNHNS, CDR2 SASEGT. The CDR3 has 15 residues. The CDR3 coding sequence is TGTGCCAGCAGTGAAAACCGGGGTCCTGGTTACGAGCAGTACTTC. Protein: CASSENRGPGYEQYF.

This chain connects TRBV9 to TRBJ2-7; 10 bases align to TRBD2. In germline, CDR1 is SGDLS, CDR2 YYNGEE. V dropped 3 bases and J dropped 0; count of bases not matched to a gene: 3. This CDR3 has 15 amino acids. CDR3 region: CASSERGGSSYEQYF. Here the CDR3 DNA reads TGTGCCAGCAGCGAGCGGGGGGGAAGCTCCTACGAGCAGTACTTC.

This clone was detected only a few times. At one end, the junction sequence differs from germline, possibly due to a read error. V and J are TRBV2 and TRBJ2-7; the match to TRBD1 covers 9 bases. The length of the CDR3 is 12 residues. Germline V gene data show CDR1 as SNHLY and CDR2 as FYNNEI. The CDR3 spells CASSGGTGNRDF. The CDR3 bases are TGTGCCAGCAGTGGAGGGACAGGGAATCGGGACTTC.

This clone appeared a single time. The chain carries TRBV9 and TRBJ2-7; no reliable D call. Germline values: CDR1 SGDLS, CDR2 YYNGEE. The V and J ends lost 0 bases and 2 bases respectively, with 9 bases between them. This CDR3 is 14 amino acids long. The CDR3 DNA sequence: TGTGCCAGCAGCGTAGAATCGGTCCCCTACGAGCAGTACTTC. This encodes CASSVESVPYEQYF.

The genes are TRBV18 and TRBJ2-3, with D uncertain. This CDR3 contains 14 residues. With 3 bases removed from V and 1 base from J, the gap between germline ends came to 8 bases. CDR1 is KGHSH, CDR2 LQKENI, per germline. CDR3 nucleotide sequence: TGTGCCAGCTCACCTTCCGAGGGCACAGATACGCAGTATTTT. Its protein is CASSPSEGTDTQYF.

The chain recombines TRBV9 with TRBJ2-3, with 8 bases lining up with TRBD2. Germline V gives CDR1 SGDLS, CDR2 YYNGEE. The CDR3 totals 15 residues. J lost 11 bases, V lost 0 bases, and 11 bases had no gene match. The DNA for the CDR3 is TGTGCCAGCAGCGTAGTTGCTAGCGGGTCGATCGGGCAGTATTTT. Residues: CASSVVASGSIGQYF.

The chain carries TRBV5-6 and TRBJ2-3, with 8 bases fitting TRBD2. Germline loops: CDR1 SGHDT, CDR2 YYEEEE. V was pared by 4 bases and J by 1 base, with 8 bases of the junction left unmatched. The CDR3 is made up of 16 amino acids. The CDR3 loop is CASSRTGGPRTDTQYF. CDR3 bases: TGTGCCAGCAGCCGGACGGGGGGGCCTCGCACAGATACGCAGTATTTT.

This clone was counted a single time. The chain links TRBV10-3 to TRBJ2-3, with 10 bases matching TRBD1. The trim removed 6 bases at V and 4 bases at J, leaving 4 bases unmatched. The CDR3 has 14 amino acids. The germline CDR1 and CDR2 sequences are ENHRY and SYGVKD. CDR3 coding DNA: TGTGCCATCAGACCGGGACAGGGGCCAGATACGCAGTATTTT. Its translation is CAIRPGQGPDTQYF.

This clone was recorded only once. The gene calls are TRBV7-2 and TRBJ2-1; 7 bases are shared with TRBD1. The CDR3 length is 14 residues. Germline V lookup: CDR1 SGHTA, CDR2 FQGNSA. Trimming cost V 5 bases and J 4 bases; bases outside gene matches: 5. The CDR3 DNA is TGTGCCAGCAGCGTCCAACAGGGGTACAATGAGCAGTTCTTC. This sequence encodes CASSVQQGYNEQFF.